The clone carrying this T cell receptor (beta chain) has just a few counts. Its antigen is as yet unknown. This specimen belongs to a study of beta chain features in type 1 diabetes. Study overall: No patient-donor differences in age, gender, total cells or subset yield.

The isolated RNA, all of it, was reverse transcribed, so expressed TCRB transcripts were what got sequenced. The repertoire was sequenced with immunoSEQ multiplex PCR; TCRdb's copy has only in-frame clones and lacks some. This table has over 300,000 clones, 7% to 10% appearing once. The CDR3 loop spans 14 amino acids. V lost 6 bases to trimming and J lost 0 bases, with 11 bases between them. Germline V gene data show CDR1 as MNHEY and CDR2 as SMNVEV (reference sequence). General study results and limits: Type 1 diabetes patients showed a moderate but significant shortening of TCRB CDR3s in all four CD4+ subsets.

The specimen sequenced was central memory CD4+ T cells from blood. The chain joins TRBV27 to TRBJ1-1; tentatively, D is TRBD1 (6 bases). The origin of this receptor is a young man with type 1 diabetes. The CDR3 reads CASSFRDMNTEAFF. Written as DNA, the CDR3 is TGTGCCAGCAGCTTCAGGGACATGAACACTGAAGCTTTCTTT.